The source of this TCR beta chain is a study of human T cells and chemical hapten exposure. This clonotype has just a few counts. TCRdb recomputed calls from the RACE reads with MiXCR, one row per CDR3 protein. The table includes 340,000 or so distinct CDR3 sequences, roughly 6.9% detected once. CDR1 and CDR2 (germline): MNHEY, SVGAGI. The CDR3 contains 16 residues. V was trimmed by 0 bases and J by 1 base, leaving 7 bases between them. Time point: patch test 1, 2 weeks after DPC sensitization. Treatment meaning: therapeutic diphenylcyclopropenone sensitization with weekly scalp DPC. The clonotype originates from a woman aged 18-29 years with alopecia areata. Some clones in this sample may be carry-over from other donors' samples. The input for sequencing was whole blood, taken in connection with sensitization to the hapten diphenylcyclopropenone (DPC). The chain has TRBV6-5 and TRBJ2-6; D gene unclear. The CDR3 spells CASSYSPGSGANVLTF. In DNA, the CDR3 is TGTGCCAGCAGTTACTCTCCCGGGTCTGGGGCCAACGTCCTGACTTTC.